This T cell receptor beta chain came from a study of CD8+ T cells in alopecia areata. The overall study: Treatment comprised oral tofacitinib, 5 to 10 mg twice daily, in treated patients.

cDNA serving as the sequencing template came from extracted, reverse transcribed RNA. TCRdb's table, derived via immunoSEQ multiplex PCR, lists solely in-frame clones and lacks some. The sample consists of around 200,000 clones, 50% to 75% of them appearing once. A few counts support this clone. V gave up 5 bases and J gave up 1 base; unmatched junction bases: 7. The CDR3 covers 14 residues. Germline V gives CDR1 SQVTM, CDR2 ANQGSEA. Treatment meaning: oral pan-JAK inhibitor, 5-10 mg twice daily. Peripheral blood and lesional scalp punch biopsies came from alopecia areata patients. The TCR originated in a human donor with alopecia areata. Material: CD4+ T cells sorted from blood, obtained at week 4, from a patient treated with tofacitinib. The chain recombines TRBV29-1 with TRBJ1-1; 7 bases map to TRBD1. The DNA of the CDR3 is TGCAGCGTTCAGGGGGTCAATGGGAACACTGAAGCTTTCTTT. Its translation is CSVQGVNGNTEAFF.